This T cell receptor beta chain was found in a study of blood T cell repertoires in COVID-19. For the study at large: Donors in the United States, Italy and Spain gave samples during acute or convalescent COVID-19. The analysed material was cDNA or gDNA that came from T cells, B-cell-depleted T cells, or PBMCs.

The CDR3 consists of 14 residues. Germline-derived CDR1 and CDR2 are SGDLS and YYNGEE. Trimming cost V 1 base and J 4 bases, with 10 bases left between them. In the original processing: Cell counts per sample came from amplifying reference gene primers. The repertoire was sequenced with immunoSEQ multiplex PCR; TCRdb's copy has only in-frame clones and lacks some. The D gene and trimming were derived from the DNA, and the V and J assignments and clone size from that table. The repertoire holds roughly 45,000 clones, with just over 90% as singletons. A Seattle source enrolled patients during active infection and followed them longitudinally.

The gene calls are TRBV9 and TRBJ2-3; D possibly corresponds to TRBD1 (6 bases). This clonotype originated in a man aged 55 to 69 with COVID-19, enrolled during active disease. The specimen sequenced was peripheral blood. Here the CDR3 reads CASSVYGGADTQYF. The CDR3 DNA sequence: TGTGCCAGCAGCGTATATGGGGGCGCAGATACGCAGTATTTT.